Given below is one T cell receptor beta chain in context. Its specificity is unknown. The table came from immunoSEQ multiplex PCR; TCRdb's copy has only in-frame clones and leaves some out. The sample records about 62,000 clones, roughly 78% being singletons. This entry comes from a study of OX40 agonist ivuxolimab in advanced cancers. Turning to the study itself: Among those treated, three patients had partial responses, one with hepatocellular carcinoma and two with cutaneous melanoma. The study, taken as a whole, reports: Partial responders at 0.1-3.0 mg/kg showed near-lowest clonal expansion. Clonal expansion by week 6 occurred in CD4+ and CD8+ blood T cells (at 0.1 to 3.0 mg/kg).

CDR1 SGHTA and CDR2 FQGNSA come from the germline V gene. V lost 5 bases and J lost 5; bases outside the gene matches: 13. CDR3 length: 16 amino acids. Systemic immunosuppression or autoimmune disease history was grounds to exclude patients. The source of this sequence is an adult with an advanced solid tumor such as melanoma, head and neck, liver or kidney cancer. Specimen: CD4+ or CD8+ T cells sorted from blood, collected in a trial of the OX40 agonist ivuxolimab. The rearrangement links TRBV7-2 to TRBJ1-1, with 8 nucleotides matching TRBD1. CDR3: CASSRDRGMRGTEAFF. The CDR3 DNA sequence: TGTGCCAGCAGCCGAGACAGGGGAATGAGGGGAACTGAAGCTTTCTTT.